This record looks at one T cell receptor (beta chain) sequence and its context. This clone was seen ten or more times. No cognate antigen has been identified for it. Coverage ceases 3 residues before the CDR3 finishes, and the germline J gene fills in the end. Most CVID patients and most healthy controls were of Caucasian heritage. Heparinized peripheral whole blood samples of roughly 5 to 8 ml were obtained from each donor. Genomic DNA from adults with common variable immune deficiency (CVID) and from healthy adult controls was the source for sequencing TCRbeta CDR3 repertoires. There were some 22 healthy adult volunteers in the control group (approximately 12 female and some ten male), ranging in age from roughly 20 to 70 years, with a mean age of around 35. Diluted blood was density-centrifuged over Hypaque 1077 or Ficoll-Paque to isolate peripheral blood mononuclear cells. Genomic DNA was obtained from unsorted mononuclear cells using either Qiagen column purification or a centrifugation-based method.

Equivalent amounts of genomic DNA from CVID and control samples were used as sequencing input. For every sample, a 60 bp segment covering the rearranged TCRbeta CDR3 region was amplified and then sequenced. TCRbeta amplification used the immunoSEQ assay, a bias-corrected multiplex PCR with high-throughput sequencing. The paper's data handling went like this. Every unique nucleotide sequence was considered a clone and was annotated with V, D and J genes, copy number and frequency. Sequences were labeled productive if in frame, and non-productive if out of frame or containing stop codons. As previously described, Shannon's entropy was used to calculate clonality. Mean CDR3 Kyte-Doolittle hydropathy was derived from the predicted amino acid sequences of productive clones. Hierarchical clustering of scaled V gene usage was performed with the R hclust function using Manhattan distance and complete linkage. Clone sharing by CDR3 amino acid sequence was assessed by resampling 12 repertoires per group over 100 rounds. The repertoires were searched for 60 to 75 published EBV-specific TCRbeta sequences and a few hundred published CMV-specific TCRbeta sequences. A couple of CVID samples that yielded fewer than 10,000 sequences were excluded from the analysis, so roughly 40 CVID repertoires were retained. Entries here come from immuneACCESS through TCRdb and include only in-frame sequences with V and J called. Some clones fail to appear in such tables; in the studies checked, an unresolved V gene covers under half of the shortfall, and the cause of the remainder is unknown. V, J and clone size were drawn from that table, and D and trimming were deduced from the DNA. The table puts roughly 34,000 clones in this sample, none counted just once. Around 0.87% of the sample is taken by the ten largest.

This record comes from a study of T cell clonality in common variable immunodeficiency (dated by TCRdb to about 2015). Broad study findings and their caveats: Correlations between repertoire features and clinical complications were limited by patient heterogeneity within the CVID cohort. TCRbeta clonality was higher in CVID subjects than in healthy controls (t-test p = 0.018), and the increase was most characteristic of about a third of subjects. CVID subjects shared fewer TCRbeta clones with each other than healthy controls did (p < 0.0001). CVID TCRbeta sequences were reported to have fewer deletions and N-nucleotide insertions and to lack highly modified clones with 13 or more V deletions. It was noted by the authors that sequencing of the repertoires of T cell subpopulations would be needed to clarify the cause of the increased clonality in CVID. Even though DNA input was equal, the average per sample came to about 81,820 unique sequences for controls compared with 30,000 to 40,000 for CVID samples.

The junction carries 12 bases between V and J, which are trimmed by 0 bases and 3 bases respectively. In the germline V gene, CDR1 corresponds to SGHVS and CDR2 to FQNEAQ. Its CDR3 holds 15 amino acids, cysteine through phenylalanine. Shown are 36 bases from within the CDR3, in frame from base 1. The sequenced sample was peripheral blood mononuclear cells. This chain joins TRBV7-8 to TRBJ2-7; the best D guess is TRBD1, with 5 bases matching. This TCR was recovered from a person aged 18-70 years in good health. CDR3 reads: CASSLASRVHYEQYF. CDR3 DNA, as far as it was read: TGTGCCAGCAGCTTAGCCTCCAGGGTCCACTACGAG.